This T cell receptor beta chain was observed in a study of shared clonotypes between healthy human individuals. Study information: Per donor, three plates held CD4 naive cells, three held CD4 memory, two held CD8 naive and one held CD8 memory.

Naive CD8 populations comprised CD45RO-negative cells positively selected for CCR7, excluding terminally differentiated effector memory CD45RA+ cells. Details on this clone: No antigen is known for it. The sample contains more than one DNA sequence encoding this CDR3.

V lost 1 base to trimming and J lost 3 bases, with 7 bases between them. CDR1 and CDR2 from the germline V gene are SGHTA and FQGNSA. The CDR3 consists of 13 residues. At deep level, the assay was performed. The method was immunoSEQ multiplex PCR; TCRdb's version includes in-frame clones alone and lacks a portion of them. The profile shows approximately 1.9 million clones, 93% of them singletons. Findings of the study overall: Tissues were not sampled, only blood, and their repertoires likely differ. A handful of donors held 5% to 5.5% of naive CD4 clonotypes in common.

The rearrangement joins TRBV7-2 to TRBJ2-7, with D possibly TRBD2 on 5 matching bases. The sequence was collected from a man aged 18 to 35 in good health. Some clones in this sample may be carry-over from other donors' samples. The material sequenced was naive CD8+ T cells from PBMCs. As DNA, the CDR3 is TGTGCCAGCAGCTTAGTCAGCGGCTACGAGCAGTACTTC. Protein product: CASSLVSGYEQYF.